These T cell receptor beta chains were read from a single sample in a study of T cells after yellow fever vaccination. A single record per CDR3 protein comes from TCRdb applying MiXCR to the 5' RACE reads. This table holds 300,000 to 450,000 distinct CDR3 sequences, less than 9.5% found once. Sequencing was performed on PBMCs, taken more than 40 days after the first yellow fever vaccination. All receptors come from a man younger than 30 who received the YFV17D yellow fever vaccine. Each CDR3 is given with its conserved first and last residue. D genes are given only for firm matches. Size is stated for part of the rows, as once, few or many counts, or as a class when the clone is expanded.

TRBJ2-5 TRBD1 . TRBV12-3/TRBV12-4 TGTGCCAGCAGCTCTCTGATGGACAGGGTCGAGACCCAGTACTTC CASSSLMDRVETQYF
TRBJ1-1 . . TRBV29-1 TGCAGCGTTGAAACCCACACATCCTTGAACACTGAAGCTTTCTTT CSVETHTSLNTEAFF
TRBJ2-3 . . TRBV7-2 TGTGCCAGCAGCTTCCGCCGAAGCACAGATACGCAGTATTTT CASSFRRSTDTQYF
TRBJ1-5 . . TRBV27 TGTGCCAGCAGTTTATCGACGGAGGGGAGGCCCCAGCATTTT CASSLSTEGRPQHF
TRBJ2-3 . . TRBV10-2 TGCGCCAGCGTCGCCTTGGCGGGGTTTGTGTCAGATACGCAGTATTTT CASVALAGFVSDTQYF
TRBJ2-3 . few TRBV6-5 TGTGCCAGCAGCCCACCACGCACAGATACGCAGTATTTT CASSPPRTDTQYF
TRBJ2-3 . few TRBV5-5 TGTGCCAGCAGCTACACCGGGACAGATACGCAGTATTTT CASSYTGTDTQYF
TRBJ2-2 TRBD1 few TRBV7-8 TGTGCCAGCAGCTTAGGGGCAGGGGGCGACACCGGGGAGCTGTTTTTT CASSLGAGGDTGELFF
TRBJ2-3 TRBD2 few TRBV28 TGTGCCAGCAATTCCGACGGGGCTAGCGGGGGTCTAGGGACAGATACGCAGTATTTT CASNSDGASGGLGTDTQYF
TRBJ2-3 . few TRBV5-1 TGCGCCAGCAGCTTGGGGCGGGTCCCCTTGACTTACAGCACAGATACGCAGTATTTT CASSLGRVPLTYSTDTQYF
TRBJ2-1 TRBD2 . TRBV4-2 TGTGCCAGCACCCCTAGCGGGGGCCAATACAATGAGCAGTTCTTC CASTPSGGQYNEQFF
TRBJ2-1 . . TRBV6-1 TGTGCCAGCAGTGGCCAAAACTGGGACCCCCAGTTCTTC CASSGQNWDPQFF
TRBJ1-3 . . TRBV7-2 TGTGCCAGCAGCTTAGGACAGAGTAACACCATATATTTT CASSLGQSNTIYF
TRBJ2-4 TRBD2 . TRBV7-2 TGTGCCAGCAGCCCCGCTAGCGGACTAGCCAAAAACATTCAGTACTTC CASSPASGLAKNIQYF
TRBJ2-3 . . TRBV29-1 TGCAGCGTTGTTCATCCCAGCCTGGATACGCAGTATTTT CSVVHPSLDTQYF
TRBJ2-1 . few TRBV12-3/TRBV12-4 TGTGCCAGCAGTTTGTTTGGGTGGGGGAATGAGCAGTTCTTC CASSLFGWGNEQFF
TRBJ1-5 . many TRBV12-3/TRBV12-4 TGTGCCAGCAGTATGGCGGCCAGTGGCAATCAGCCCCAGCATTTT CASSMAASGNQPQHF
TRBJ2-1 . . TRBV6-2/TRBV6-3 TGTGCCAGCACCCCTTCCCAGCGAACTGAGCAGTTCTTC CASTPSQRTEQFF
TRBJ1-2 TRBD1 few TRBV5-6 TGTGCCAGCAGCACGACAGGGTTGGGCTACACCTTC CASSTTGLGYTF
TRBJ2-3 TRBD2 . TRBV14 TGTGCCAGCAGCCAAGCCCAGCGGGGGCCTGATACGCAGTATTTT CASSQAQRGPDTQYF
TRBJ1-1 TRBD1 few TRBV5-1 TGCGCCAGCAGCTGGACAGGGGGCAGGACTGAAGCTTTCTTT CASSWTGGRTEAFF
TRBJ1-5 TRBD1 . TRBV6-5 TGTGCCAGCAGTTACAAGGGACAGGGGAACGGTCAGCCCCAGCATTTT CASSYKGQGNGQPQHF
TRBJ2-7 TRBD1 . TRBV6-1 TGTGCCAGCAGCTCGGACAGGGATTACTACGAGCAGTACTTC CASSSDRDYYEQYF
TRBJ2-6 . . TRBV4-3 TGCGCCAGCAGCCAAGAGCCGACACGCAGCTCTGGGGCCAACGTCCTGACTTTC CASSQEPTRSSGANVLTF
TRBJ2-1 TRBD1 few TRBV5-1 TGCGCCAGCAGCTCGACCGGGACAGGCTACAATGAGCAGTTCTTC CASSSTGTGYNEQFF
TRBJ2-2 TRBD2 . TRBV3-1 TGTGCCAGCAGCCAGATTTTCGGGGGGGGCGGCACCGGGGAGCTGTTTTTT CASSQIFGGGGTGELFF
TRBJ2-4 . . TRBV5-1 TGCGCCAGCAGCTTGCCAGGGGAAAACGTTCAGTACTTC CASSLPGENVQYF
TRBJ2-1 . few TRBV19 TGTGCCAGTACCCCCATTTGGGGCAGGGGCTATCTTAAAATCTCCTACAATGAGCAGTTCTTC CASTPIWGRGYLKISYNEQFF
TRBJ2-3 TRBD2 few TRBV5-1 TGCGCCAGCAGCTTCCGCTCTAGCGGGGGCCCTAGCACAGATACGCAGTATTTT CASSFRSSGGPSTDTQYF
TRBJ1-2 . . TRBV7-2 TGTGCCAGCAGCGTCGACGGGACCTATGGCTACACCTTC CASSVDGTYGYTF
TRBJ2-3 . . TRBV20-1 TGCTTTGGGGGCCAGGGTCCGCGCACAGATACGCAGTATTTT CFGGQGPRTDTQYF
TRBJ1-2 . . TRBV6-2/TRBV6-3 TGTGCCAGCAGTTACTCACAGAAAGGGAATGGCTACACCTTC CASSYSQKGNGYTF
TRBJ2-3 TRBD2 few TRBV5-4 TGTGCCAGCAGCTTGGGGAGCGGGGTCAGCACAGATACGCAGTATTTT CASSLGSGVSTDTQYF
TRBJ1-2 . . TRBV4-3 TGCGCCAGCAGCCAAGAGACTGACAGCCCTCGGGGCTACACCTTC CASSQETDSPRGYTF
TRBJ1-1 TRBD1 few TRBV5-4 TGTGCCAGCAGCTTGGGGGGGACAGGGGGCTATGGCACTGAAGCTTTCTTT CASSLGGTGGYGTEAFF
TRBJ2-5 TRBD2 many TRBV5-6 TGTGCCAGCAGCCCGTACCGGTACGGGGGGCAAGAGACCCAGTACTTC CASSPYRYGGQETQYF
TRBJ2-2 TRBD1 many TRBV6-1 TGTGCCAGCAGTGAACACAGGGGGCTCGGCACCGGGGAGCTGTTTTTT CASSEHRGLGTGELFF
TRBJ1-2 TRBD1 once TRBV5-1 TGCGCCAGCGCCGGGACAGGGGAGTATGGCTTCACCTTC CASAGTGEYGFTF
TRBJ2-5 TRBD2 few TRBV5-1 TGCGCCAGCAGCTTGTTGGGGACTAGCGGAGAGACCCAGTACTTC CASSLLGTSGETQYF
TRBJ1-6 . few TRBV19 TGTGCCAGTAGTATGTCGGTAGATTCACCCCTCCACTTT CASSMSVDSPLHF
TRBJ2-7 . few TRBV18 TGTGCCAGCTCACCCTCGACAGCCTACGAGCAGTACTTC CASSPSTAYEQYF
TRBJ1-5 TRBD1 once TRBV19 TGTGCCAGTAGTATTAGACAGGGTTTGAGTCAGCCCCAGCATTTT CASSIRQGLSQPQHF
TRBJ2-5 . . TRBV14 TGTGCCAGCAGCCAAGATGGGGGAGTCGGCCTAGGCCAGTACTTC CASSQDGGVGLGQYF
TRBJ1-4 . few TRBV27 TGTGCCAGCAGTCCACTGGGTCCGGGAAAACTGTTTTTT CASSPLGPGKLFF
TRBJ1-5 . few TRBV15 TGTGCCACCAGCCCAGGGCAGGAAAGCAATCAGCCCCAGCATTTT CATSPGQESNQPQHF
TRBJ2-5 . . TRBV7-9 TGTGCCAGCAGCTCGGCAGGCCTAGGATTCGGGACCCAGTACTTC CASSSAGLGFGTQYF
TRBJ2-3 TRBD2 . TRBV4-2 TGTGCCAGCAGCCAAGCCCCAGAACTAGCGGGGGATAGGGATACGCAGTATTTT CASSQAPELAGDRDTQYF